The rows below give T cell receptor beta chains drawn from one sample of a study of regulatory T cells in long-lasting Graves disease. TCRdb called the multiplex PCR reads again in MiXCR, with one record for every CDR3 protein. The table has 400,000 to 650,000 distinct CDR3 sequences, 15% to 20% seen once. These data also formed part of another study, on T cells in Graves' hyperthyroidism and ophthalmopathy.

The sequenced sample was peripheral blood mononuclear cells (PBMCs), obtained at new diagnosis, from a patient treated with antithyroid drugs. Receptor source: a middle-aged woman with Graves disease. Both conserved end residues are part of each CDR3. Fields, in order: V gene, D gene, J gene, CDR3 protein. The D gene is left open where the match is weak.

TRBV5-1	NA	TRBJ2-1	CASSKRGEGLGNEQFF
TRBV2	TRBD1	TRBJ1-2	CASSPSGTGGVGYTF
TRBV2	TRBD2	TRBJ2-5	CASSRTSSQETQYF
TRBV11-2	TRBD2	TRBJ2-7	CASSQGLAGSPRNEQYF
TRBV19	NA	TRBJ1-1	CASSAGLGTEAFF
TRBV30	NA	TRBJ2-2	CAWSVLGQNTGELFF
TRBV6-2/TRBV6-3	TRBD2	TRBJ2-2	CASSYLAGGPSTGELFF
TRBV7-9	NA	TRBJ1-1	CASSLTRAFF
TRBV12-5	TRBD1	TRBJ2-7	CASSKDRLHSYEQYF
TRBV6-4	NA	TRBJ1-5	CASTRAQDEGSNQPQHF
TRBV12-3/TRBV12-4	NA	TRBJ1-5	CASSLTGNQPQHF
TRBV11-1	NA	TRBJ1-2	CASSSYGRSYGYTF
TRBV6-5	TRBD1	TRBJ1-5	CASSSIVSVGTANNSNQPQHF
TRBV7-2	TRBD1	TRBJ2-2	CASSLSEGAVTGELFF
TRBV6-1	TRBD1	TRBJ1-2	CASSPRDRSDYGYTF
TRBV6-1	NA	TRBJ1-1	CAARDSTEAFF
TRBV9	TRBD2	TRBJ2-3	CASSESGGYTDTQYF
TRBV9	TRBD1	TRBJ1-1	CASSDDRGVTEAFF
TRBV10-3	NA	TRBJ2-5	CAISESAGNEQYF
TRBV20-1	TRBD2	TRBJ2-5	CSITSGGDQETQYF
TRBV6-1	NA	TRBJ2-5	CASSESGEETQYF
TRBV7-2	NA	TRBJ2-7	CASSLDSYLEQQYF
TRBV6-2/TRBV6-3	NA	TRBJ2-1	CAISLTGDFNEQFF
TRBV5-1	NA	TRBJ2-1	CASSIAGASFNEQFF
TRBV7-8	TRBD2	TRBJ2-1	CASSFPPSGGLYNEQFF
TRBV7-8	TRBD1	TRBJ1-2	CASSQDRVWDGYTF
TRBV5-1	TRBD1	TRBJ1-5	CASSRTGGEDQPQHF
TRBV7-3	TRBD1	TRBJ1-1	CASSSSGGLNTEAFF
TRBV7-9	NA	TRBJ2-4	CASSQRGQASGKNIQYF
TRBV19	NA	TRBJ1-1	CASSIDDNSLEAFF
TRBV5-8	NA	TRBJ2-7	CASSRNLAYEQYF
TRBV20-1	NA	TRBJ1-2	CSAIRDRDYGYTF
TRBV5-1	NA	TRBJ2-3	CASKGYLGITDTQYF
TRBV12-3/TRBV12-4	NA	TRBJ2-1	CASSSPSPEGYNEQFF
TRBV10-2	NA	TRBJ1-6	CASGEQGESPLHF
TRBV5-4	NA	TRBJ1-2	CASSAYIGGYTF
TRBV19	NA	TRBJ1-2	CASSVLSRNYGYTF
TRBV3-1	NA	TRBJ1-4	CASSLSGEKLFF
TRBV29-1	TRBD1	TRBJ2-2	CSVSRDRITGELFF
TRBV29-1	NA	TRBJ2-1	CSVDLARLNEQFF
TRBV12-5	TRBD1	TRBJ1-1	CASGFLGTENTEAFF
TRBV5-1	NA	TRBJ2-7	CASSLAPDSEQYF
TRBV6-5	TRBD1	TRBJ1-2	CASSYGDSYGGYTF
TRBV12-3/TRBV12-4	NA	TRBJ1-5	CASSFPRVEPQHF